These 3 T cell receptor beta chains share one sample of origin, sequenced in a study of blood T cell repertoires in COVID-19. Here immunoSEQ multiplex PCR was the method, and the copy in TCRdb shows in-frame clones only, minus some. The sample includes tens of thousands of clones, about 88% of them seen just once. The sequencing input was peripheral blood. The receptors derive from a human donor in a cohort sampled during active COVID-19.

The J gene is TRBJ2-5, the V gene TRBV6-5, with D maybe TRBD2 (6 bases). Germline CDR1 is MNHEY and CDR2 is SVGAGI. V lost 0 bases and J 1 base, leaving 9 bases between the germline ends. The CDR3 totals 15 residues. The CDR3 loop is CASSYSASAQETQYF. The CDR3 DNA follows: TGTGCCAGCAGTTACTCGGCTAGCGCCCAAGAGACCCAGTACTTC.

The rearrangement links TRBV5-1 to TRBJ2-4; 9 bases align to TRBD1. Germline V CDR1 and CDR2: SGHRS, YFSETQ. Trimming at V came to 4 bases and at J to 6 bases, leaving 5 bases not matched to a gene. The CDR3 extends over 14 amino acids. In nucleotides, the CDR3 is TGCGCCAGCAGCACCCGACAGGGGGGAAACATTCAGTACTTC. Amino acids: CASSTRQGGNIQYF.

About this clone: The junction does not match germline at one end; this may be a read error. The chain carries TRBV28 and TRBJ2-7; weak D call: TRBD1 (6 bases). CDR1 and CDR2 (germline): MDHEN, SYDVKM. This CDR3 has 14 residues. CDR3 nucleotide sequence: TGTGCCAGCAGCGAAAGCCAGGGGAACCTCATCATGGTCTTC. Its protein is CASSESQGNLIMVF.